Below, 6 T cell receptor beta chains from the same sample are listed, as sequenced in a study of blood T cell repertoires in COVID-19. Sequencing was performed with immunoSEQ multiplex PCR; in TCRdb, only in-frame clones are kept and a portion is missing. Found here are some 220,000 clones, 82% of them singletons; the top ten hold 5.2%. The sample taken for sequencing was peripheral blood. These receptors were taken from a woman aged 70 to 79 with COVID-19, enrolled during active disease.

Details on this clone: Distinct nucleotide sequences in the sample also encode this CDR3. This rearrangement joins TRBV9 to TRBJ2-1; 10 bases are shared with TRBD2. Germline V gives CDR1 SGDLS, CDR2 YYNGEE. The CDR3 has 16 residues. V shed 2 bases and J 2 bases; nucleotides not matched to a gene: 4. The CDR3 loop is CASSVELAGTYNEQFF. The CDR3 DNA follows: TGTGCCAGCAGCGTTGAACTAGCGGGGACCTACAATGAGCAGTTCTTC.

The chain employs TRBV2 and TRBJ2-5; D remains ambiguous. The V gene lost 3 bases and the J gene lost 1 base, with 6 bases spanning the gap. CDR1 is SNHLY and CDR2 is FYNNEI in the germline V gene. This CDR3 region has 13 residues. The CDR3 loop reads CASSDPFQETQYF. Written as DNA, the CDR3 is TGTGCCAGCAGTGACCCCTTCCAAGAGACCCAGTACTTC.

This chain uses TRBV27 with TRBJ2-7; a possible D gene is TRBD2 (5 bases). Trimming left V 5 bases short and J 5 bases short, with 22 bases between. CDR1 MNHEY and CDR2 SMNVEV come from the germline V gene (reference sequence). The CDR3 length is 16 residues. The CDR3 protein is CASSPPPIQRRNEQYF. DNA of the CDR3: TGTGCCAGCAGTCCCCCCCCGATTCAGCGGAGGAACGAGCAGTACTTC.

The chain links TRBV11-2 to TRBJ1-1; 8 bases align to TRBD1. In germline, CDR1 is SGHAT, CDR2 FQNNGV. The CDR3 contains 16 residues. Trimming took 4 bases from V and 0 from J; bases not matched to a gene: 7. CDR3: CASSSTRGQMNTEAFF. CDR3 DNA sequence: TGTGCCAGCAGCTCTACCAGGGGGCAAATGAACACTGAAGCTTTCTTT.

This clone showed up just once. The rearrangement links TRBV7-2 to TRBJ2-3; the D gene is possibly TRBD1 (5 bases). Trimming left V 5 bases short and J 2 bases short, with 14 bases between. The CDR3 extends over 15 amino acids. Germline CDR1 SGHTA, CDR2 FQGNSA. The CDR3 DNA reads as TGTGCCAGCAGCCCTTCAGGGTATTCCACAGATACGCAGTATTTT. This translates into CASSPSGYSTDTQYF.

As for this clone: The identical CDR3 is also encoded by other nucleotide sequences in the sample. The chain joins TRBV27 to TRBJ1-5; the match to TRBD1 covers 9 bases. J lost 4 bases, V lost 3 bases, and 1 base had no gene match. This CDR3 has 14 amino acids. Germline V CDR1 and CDR2: MNHEY, SMNVEV (reference sequence). CDR3 amino acids: CASSFGQGNQPQHF. The CDR3 nucleotides read TGTGCCAGCAGTTTCGGACAGGGGAATCAGCCCCAGCATTTT.